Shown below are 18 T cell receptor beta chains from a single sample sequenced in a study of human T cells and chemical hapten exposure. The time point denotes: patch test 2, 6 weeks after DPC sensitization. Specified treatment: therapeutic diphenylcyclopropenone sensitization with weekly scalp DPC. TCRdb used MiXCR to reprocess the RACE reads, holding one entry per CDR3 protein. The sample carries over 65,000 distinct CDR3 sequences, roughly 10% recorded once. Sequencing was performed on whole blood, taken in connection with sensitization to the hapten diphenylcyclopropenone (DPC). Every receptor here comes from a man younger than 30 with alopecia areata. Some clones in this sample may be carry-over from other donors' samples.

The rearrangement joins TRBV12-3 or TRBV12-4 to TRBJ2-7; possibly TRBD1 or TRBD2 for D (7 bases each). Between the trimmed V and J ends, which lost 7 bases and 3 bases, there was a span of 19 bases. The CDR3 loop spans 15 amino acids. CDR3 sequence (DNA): TGTGCCAGCAACCCTGGGAGGGGGCTACGCTACGAGCAGTACTTC. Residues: CASNPGRGLRYEQYF.

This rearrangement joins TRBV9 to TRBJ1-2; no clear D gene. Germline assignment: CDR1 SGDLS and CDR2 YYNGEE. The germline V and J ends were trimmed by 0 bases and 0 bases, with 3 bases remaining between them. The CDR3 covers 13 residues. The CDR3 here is CASSVVPNYGYTF. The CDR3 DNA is TGTGCCAGCAGCGTAGTCCCTAACTATGGCTACACCTTC.

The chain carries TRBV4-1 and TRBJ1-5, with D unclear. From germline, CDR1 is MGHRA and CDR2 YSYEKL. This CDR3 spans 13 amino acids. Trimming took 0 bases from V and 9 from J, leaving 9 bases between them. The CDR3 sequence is CASSQDRERPQHF. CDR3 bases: TGCGCCAGCAGCCAAGATAGGGAGCGGCCCCAGCATTTT.

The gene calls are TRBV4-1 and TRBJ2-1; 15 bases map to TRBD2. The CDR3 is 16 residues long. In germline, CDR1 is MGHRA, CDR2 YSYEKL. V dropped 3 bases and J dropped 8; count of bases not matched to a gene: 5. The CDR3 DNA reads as TGCGCCAGCAGCCAGAGGACTAGCGGGGGGGCCTATGAGCAGTTCTTC. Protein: CASSQRTSGGAYEQFF.

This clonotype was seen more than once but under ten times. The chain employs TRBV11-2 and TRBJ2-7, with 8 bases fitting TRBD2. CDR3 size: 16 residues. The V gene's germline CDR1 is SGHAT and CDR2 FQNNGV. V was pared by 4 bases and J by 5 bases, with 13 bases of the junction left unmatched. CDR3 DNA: TGTGCCAGCAGCTGGGAGCCGGGGGGGCGGAGTCACGAGCAGTACTTC. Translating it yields CASSWEPGGRSHEQYF.

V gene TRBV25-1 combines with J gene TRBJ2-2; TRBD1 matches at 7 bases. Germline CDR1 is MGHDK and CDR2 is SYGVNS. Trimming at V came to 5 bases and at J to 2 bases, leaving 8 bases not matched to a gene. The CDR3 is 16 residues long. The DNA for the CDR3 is TGTGCCAGCAGTATACCGGGACAGCTAAACACCGGGGAGCTGTTTTTT. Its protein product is CASSIPGQLNTGELFF.

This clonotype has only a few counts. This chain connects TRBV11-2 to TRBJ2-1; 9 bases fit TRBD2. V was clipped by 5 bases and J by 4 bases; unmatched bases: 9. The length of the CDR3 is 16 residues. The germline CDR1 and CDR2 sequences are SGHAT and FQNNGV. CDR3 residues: CASSPNSGGLYNEQFF. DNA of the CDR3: TGTGCCAGCAGCCCGAACAGCGGGGGGCTTTACAATGAGCAGTTCTTC.

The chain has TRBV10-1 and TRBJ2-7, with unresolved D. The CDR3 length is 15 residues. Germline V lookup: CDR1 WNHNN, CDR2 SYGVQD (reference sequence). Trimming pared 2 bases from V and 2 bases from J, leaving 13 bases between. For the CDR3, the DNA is TGCGCCAGCAGTGAGCACTCGGGTAGTACCTACGAGCAGTACTTC. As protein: CASSEHSGSTYEQYF.

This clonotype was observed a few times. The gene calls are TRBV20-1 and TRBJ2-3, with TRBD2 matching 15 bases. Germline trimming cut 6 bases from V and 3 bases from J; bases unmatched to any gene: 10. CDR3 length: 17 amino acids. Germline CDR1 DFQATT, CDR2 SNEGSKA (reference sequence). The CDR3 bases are TGCAGTGCATCGGGACTAGCGGGGGGCAGGCTTACAGATACGCAGTATTTT. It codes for CSASGLAGGRLTDTQYF.

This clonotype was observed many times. The CDR3 DNA follows: TGTGCCAGCAGCCCTGCGTGGCGGTCCCTAGTCCAGTACTTC. It codes for CASSPAWRSLVQYF. The chain uses TRBV7-2 and TRBJ2-5; D is uncertain. The length of the CDR3 is 14 residues. Germline V lookup: CDR1 SGHTA, CDR2 FQGNSA. The V end lost 5 bases, the J end lost 10 bases, and 20 bases lay between the germline ends.

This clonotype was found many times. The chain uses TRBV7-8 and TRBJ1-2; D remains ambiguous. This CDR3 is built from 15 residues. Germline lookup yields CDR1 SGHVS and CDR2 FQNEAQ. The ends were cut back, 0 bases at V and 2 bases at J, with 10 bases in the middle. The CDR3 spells CASSLAFPTNYGYTF. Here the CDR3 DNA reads TGTGCCAGCAGCTTAGCCTTCCCCACCAACTATGGCTACACCTTC.

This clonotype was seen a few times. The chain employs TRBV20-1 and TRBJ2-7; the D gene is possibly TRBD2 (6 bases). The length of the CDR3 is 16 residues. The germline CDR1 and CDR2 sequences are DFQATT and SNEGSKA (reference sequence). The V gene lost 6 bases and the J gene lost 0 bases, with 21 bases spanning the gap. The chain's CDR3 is CSASPPRGAPSYEQYF. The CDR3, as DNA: TGCAGTGCATCCCCCCCGCGGGGCGCACCCTCCTACGAGCAGTACTTC.

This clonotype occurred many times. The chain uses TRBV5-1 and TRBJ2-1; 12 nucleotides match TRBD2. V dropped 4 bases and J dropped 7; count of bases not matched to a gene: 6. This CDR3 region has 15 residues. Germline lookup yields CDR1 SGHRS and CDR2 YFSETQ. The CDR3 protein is CASSATSGGLNEQFF. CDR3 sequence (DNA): TGCGCCAGCAGCGCGACTAGCGGGGGTCTGAATGAGCAGTTCTTC.

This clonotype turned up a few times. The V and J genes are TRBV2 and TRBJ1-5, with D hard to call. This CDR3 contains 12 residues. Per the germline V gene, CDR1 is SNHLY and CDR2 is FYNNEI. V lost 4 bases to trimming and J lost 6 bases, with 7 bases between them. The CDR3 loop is CASSAQIQPQHF. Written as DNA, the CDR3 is TGTGCCAGCAGTGCGCAAATTCAGCCCCAGCATTTT.

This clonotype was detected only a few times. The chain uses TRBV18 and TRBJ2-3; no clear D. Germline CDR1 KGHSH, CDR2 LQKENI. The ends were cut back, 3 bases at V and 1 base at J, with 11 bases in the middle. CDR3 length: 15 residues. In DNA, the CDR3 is TGTGCCAGCTCACCCTCGGACGGCCGCACAGATACGCAGTATTTT. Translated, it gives CASSPSDGRTDTQYF.

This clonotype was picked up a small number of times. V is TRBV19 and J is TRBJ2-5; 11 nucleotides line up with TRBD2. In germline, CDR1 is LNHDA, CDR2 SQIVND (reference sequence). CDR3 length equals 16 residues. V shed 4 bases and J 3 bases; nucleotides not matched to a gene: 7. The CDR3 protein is CASSTPPGLAEETQYF. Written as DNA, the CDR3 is TGTGCCAGTAGTACCCCACCGGGACTAGCGGAAGAGACCCAGTACTTC.

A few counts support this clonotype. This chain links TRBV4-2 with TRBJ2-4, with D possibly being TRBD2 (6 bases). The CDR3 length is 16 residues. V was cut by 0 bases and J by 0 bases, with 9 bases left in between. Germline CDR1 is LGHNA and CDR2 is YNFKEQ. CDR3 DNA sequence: TGTGCCAGCAGCCAAGAATTGGGGGGAGCCAAAAACATTCAGTACTTC. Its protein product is CASSQELGGAKNIQYF.

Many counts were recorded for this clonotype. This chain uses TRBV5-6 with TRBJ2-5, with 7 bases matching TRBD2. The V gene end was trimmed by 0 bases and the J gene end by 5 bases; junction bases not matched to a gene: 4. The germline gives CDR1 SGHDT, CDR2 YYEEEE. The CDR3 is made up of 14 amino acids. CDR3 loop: CASSLEAGEETQYF. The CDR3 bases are TGTGCCAGCAGCTTGGAGGCGGGGGAGGAGACCCAGTACTTC.